The T cell receptor beta chain under discussion was sequenced for a study of cytomegalovirus exposure and HLA in healthy donors. The table came from immunoSEQ multiplex PCR; TCRdb's copy has only in-frame clones and leaves some out. In the table there are roughly 330,000 clones, 87% of which are singletons. On this clone itself: Other DNA sequences in the sample encode the same CDR3.

V shed 1 base and J shed 2 bases, with 11 bases lying between them. The V gene's germline CDR1 is LGHNA and CDR2 YSLEER. The CDR3 spans 16 residues. The sequenced sample consisted of PBMCs. The chain joins TRBV4-3 to TRBJ2-2, with D perhaps TRBD2 (6 bases). This clonotype was obtained from a woman aged 25 to 45 in good health and CMV-seropositive. In DNA, the CDR3 is TGCGCCAGCAGCCAAGCCGGGGGAGCTAACACCGGGGAGCTGTTTTTT. Protein: CASSQAGGANTGELFF.